The sequence of this TCR beta chain was determined in a study of blood T cell repertoires in COVID-19 (TCRdb year 2020). In terms of the full investigation: Samples from collaborators originated in the United States, Italy and Spain and spanned both the acute and convalescent phases of COVID-19. The prospective study material was composed of cDNA or gDNA derived from T cells, B-cell-depleted T cells, or PBMCs. Subjects who had been exposed to COVID-19, were actively infected with it, or had recovered from it provided the deeply sampled blood TCRbeta repertoires that made up the dataset. The repertoires were released in a freely available public database meant as a resource for research on the immune response to SARS-CoV-2. Samples were obtained from the ongoing ImmuneRACE study (first 160 participants) and from 1,000 to 1,500 subjects provided by 6 global collaborators. The sample metadata nearly always contained a de-identified subject ID, COVID-19 status, age in years and sex. HLA class I and class II types, where available, came from metadata supplied by the sample provider rather than from assay-based typing. Here is what the overall study found, with its caveats: The quantity of clinical and demographic metadata differed by source and by participant and was supplied without curation.

Note on this clone: The clone's antigen remains unknown. The record has no base qualities; no much larger clone is one base away.

The CDR3, from cysteine to phenylalanine, totals 13 residues. Here the CDR3 DNA is all that survives: 39 bases in frame from base 1. Sequences GTSNPN (CDR1) and SVGIG (CDR2) are obtained from the germline V gene (reference sequence). V is cut by 0 bases and J by 6 bases, and the space between the germline ends is 12 bases. TCRbeta CDR3 regions were amplified from genomic DNA using the immunoSEQ Assay, a bias-controlled multiplex PCR. In the source study's methods: The number of nucleated cells in each sample was estimated by amplification of reference gene primers within the assay. Sequence reads were collapsed and filtered to measure the absolute abundance of every unique TCRbeta CDR3 rearrangement. Productive Simpson clonality was computed per sample as the square root of Simpson's diversity index over productive rearrangements. TCRdb took this table from immuneACCESS and kept in-frame rearrangements with V and J called. Such tables lack part of the clones; where checked against another copy, unresolved V genes explain under half of the gap, and the rest is unexplained. The D gene and trimming were derived from the DNA, and the V and J assignments and clone size from that table. Within this sample are 95,000 to 150,000 clones, with 82% of them counted one time only. The top ten clones comprise about 4.2% of the sample.

Each collaborating institution followed its own protocols to collect whole blood in K2EDTA tubes. For TCRbeta analysis, collaborators shipped samples in one of three forms: frozen whole blood, isolated PBMCs, or DNA extracted from either of those sample types. The receptor was derived from a woman in her seventies with acute or convalescent COVID-19. The receptor chain draws on TRBV30 and TRBJ2-7; a tentative D call is TRBD2 (5 bases match). The sequencing input was peripheral blood. The DNA sequence follows: TGTGCCTGGAGTGTACTAGTGGGGAGCGAGCAGTACTTC. Its protein product is CAWSVLVGSEQYF.